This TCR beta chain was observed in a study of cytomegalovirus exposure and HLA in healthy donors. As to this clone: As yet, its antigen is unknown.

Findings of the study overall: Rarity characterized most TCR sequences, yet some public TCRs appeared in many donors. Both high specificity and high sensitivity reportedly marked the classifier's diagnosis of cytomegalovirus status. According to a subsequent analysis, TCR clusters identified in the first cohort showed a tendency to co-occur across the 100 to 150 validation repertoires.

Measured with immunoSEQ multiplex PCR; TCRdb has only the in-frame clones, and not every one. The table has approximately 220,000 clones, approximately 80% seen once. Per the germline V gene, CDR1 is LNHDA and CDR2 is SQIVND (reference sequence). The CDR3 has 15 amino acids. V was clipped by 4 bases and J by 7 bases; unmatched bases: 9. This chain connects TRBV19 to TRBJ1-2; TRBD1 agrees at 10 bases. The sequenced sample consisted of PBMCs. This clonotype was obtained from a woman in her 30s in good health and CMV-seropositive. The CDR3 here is CASSTPRTGGVGYTF. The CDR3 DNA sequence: TGTGCCAGTAGTACTCCCAGGACAGGGGGGGTTGGCTACACCTTC.